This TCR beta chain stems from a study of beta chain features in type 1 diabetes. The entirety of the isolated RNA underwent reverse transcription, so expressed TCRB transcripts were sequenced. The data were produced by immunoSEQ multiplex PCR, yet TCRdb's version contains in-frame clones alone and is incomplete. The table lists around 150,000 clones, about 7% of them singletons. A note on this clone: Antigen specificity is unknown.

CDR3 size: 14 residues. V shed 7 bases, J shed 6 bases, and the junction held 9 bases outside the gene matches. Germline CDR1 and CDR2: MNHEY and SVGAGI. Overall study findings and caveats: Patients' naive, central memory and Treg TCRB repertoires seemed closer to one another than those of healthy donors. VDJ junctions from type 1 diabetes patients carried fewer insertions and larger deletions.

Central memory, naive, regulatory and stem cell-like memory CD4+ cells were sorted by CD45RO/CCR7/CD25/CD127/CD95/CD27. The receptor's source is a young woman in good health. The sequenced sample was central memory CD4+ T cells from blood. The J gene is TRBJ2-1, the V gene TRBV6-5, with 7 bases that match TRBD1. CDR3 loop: CASTTVQGSNEQFF. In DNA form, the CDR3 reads TGTGCCAGCACCACGGTACAGGGGAGCAATGAGCAGTTCTTC.